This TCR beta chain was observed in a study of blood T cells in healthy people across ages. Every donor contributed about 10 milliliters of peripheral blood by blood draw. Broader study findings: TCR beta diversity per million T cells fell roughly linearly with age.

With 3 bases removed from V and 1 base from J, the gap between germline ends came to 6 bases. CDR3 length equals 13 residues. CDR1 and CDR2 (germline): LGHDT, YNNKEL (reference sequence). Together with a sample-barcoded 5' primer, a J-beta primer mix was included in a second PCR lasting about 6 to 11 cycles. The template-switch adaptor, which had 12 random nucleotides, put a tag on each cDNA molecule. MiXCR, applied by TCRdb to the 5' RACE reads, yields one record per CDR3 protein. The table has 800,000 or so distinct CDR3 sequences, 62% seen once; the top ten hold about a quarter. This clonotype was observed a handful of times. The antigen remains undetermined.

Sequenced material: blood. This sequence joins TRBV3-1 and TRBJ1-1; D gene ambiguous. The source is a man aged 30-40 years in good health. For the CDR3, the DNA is TGTGCCAGCAGCCATGGACGGAACACTGAAGCTTTCTTT. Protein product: CASSHGRNTEAFF. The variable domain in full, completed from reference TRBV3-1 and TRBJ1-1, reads DTAVSQTPKYLVTQMGNDKSIKCEQNLGHDTMYWYKQDSKKFLKIMFSYNNKELIINETVPNRFSPKSPDKAHLNLHINSLELGDSAVYFCASSHGRNTEAFFGQGTRLTVV.